The 6 T cell receptor beta chains below come from one sample, sequenced in a study of sequential checkpoint blockade in melanoma. Generated by immunoSEQ multiplex PCR, the TCRdb table keeps only in-frame clones and is missing some. The sample has approximately 12,000 clones, around 77% seen once. This sample's treatment: randomized to nivolumab then ipilimumab (arm A) or the reverse (arm B). This sample comprised CD8+ T cells sorted from blood (inferred from file names), obtained from a patient given nivolumab and ipilimumab in sequence. These receptors came from a human patient with melanoma. Some clones in this sample may be carry-over from other donors' samples.

V gene TRBV7-9 combines with J gene TRBJ1-2, with TRBD1 as a possible D gene (6 bases). V gave up 5 bases and J gave up 6 bases, with 19 bases separating them. Germline CDR1 reads SEHNR; CDR2 reads FQNEAQ (reference sequence). CDR3 length: 15 amino acids. The CDR3 sequence is CASSAGGTWKNGYTF. CDR3 nucleotides: TGTGCCAGCAGCGCGGGAGGGACATGGAAGAATGGCTACACCTTC.

V and J are TRBV2 and TRBJ1-1; unclear D gene. V was clipped by 7 bases and J by 1 base, with 4 bases between them. The CDR3 length is 11 residues. CDR1 is SNHLY, CDR2 FYNNEI, per germline. CDR3 protein: CASTGNTEAFF. For the CDR3, the DNA is TGTGCCAGCACGGGGAACACTGAAGCTTTCTTT.

The CDR3 reads CASSLSNRETQYF. CDR3 coding DNA: TGTGCCAGCAGCTTATCTAACAGAGAGACCCAGTACTTC. The chain is built from TRBV7-8 and TRBJ2-5; D gene unclear. The germline V gene has CDR1 SGHVS and CDR2 FQNEAQ. V lost 2 bases and J 4 bases, leaving 8 bases between the germline ends. CDR3 length equals 13 residues.

The chain uses TRBV30 and TRBJ1-1; TRBD1 matches at 7 bases. Per germline, CDR1 GTSNPN and CDR2 SVGIG (reference sequence). The CDR3 spans 14 residues. With V trimmed by 3 bases and J by 3 bases, 7 bases remained unmatched. The CDR3 bases are TGTGCCTGGAGGCGGACAGGTGTATACACTGAAGCTTTCTTT. This encodes CAWRRTGVYTEAFF. The full variable domain, its missing parts supplied by reference TRBV30 and TRBJ1-1, is SQTIHQWPATLVQPVGSPLSLECTVEGTSNPNLYWYRQAAGRGLQLLFYSVGIGQISSEVPQNLSASRPQDRQFILSSKKLLLSDSGFYLCAWRRTGVYTEAFFGQGTRLTVV.

The rearrangement uses TRBV11-2 and TRBJ2-5; the match to TRBD1 covers 8 bases. V shed 4 bases and J 11 bases; nucleotides not matched to a gene: 18. CDR1 and CDR2 (germline): SGHAT, FQNNGV. The CDR3 extends over 16 amino acids. The chain's CDR3 is CASSSDRGRAQGEQYF. CDR3 sequence (DNA): TGTGCCAGCAGCTCAGACAGGGGAAGGGCCCAAGGGGAGCAGTACTTC.

This chain links TRBV4-1 with TRBJ1-6; 10 bases match TRBD1. Germline CDR1 reads MGHRA; CDR2 reads YSYEKL. Trimming at V came to 6 bases and at J to 10 bases, leaving 9 bases not matched to a gene. The CDR3 spans 15 residues. CDR3 protein: CASRPGTGERSPLHF. In DNA form, the CDR3 reads TGCGCCAGCAGACCCGGGACAGGGGAGAGGTCACCCCTCCACTTT.